A single sample gave rise to the 20 T cell receptor beta chains below, sequenced in a study of T cell repertoires in cytomegalovirus infection (dated by TCRdb to the late 2010s). These TCRs are of unknown antigen specificity. The run used an Illumina HiSeq 1500. TCRdb ran its own pipeline on the public reads, namely fastp trimming at Q25 and MiXCR clone calling, and kept in-frame beta chains. For every CDR3 protein sequence, its rows merge into one entry that carries the most common genes and DNA. A total of approximately 76,000 distinct CDR3 sequences appear in this sample, 20% to 30% of them only once. In total, the top ten clones hold roughly 45% of the sample. This specimen's treatment or condition label, interpreted: in vitro stimulation with specific CMV peptide epitopes to enrich CMV-specific T cells. Sequences were derived from CD8+ T cells from cultured PBMCs, sampled from culture after CMV antigen stimulation. These receptors originate from a human donor in good health (CMV status not recorded). Some clones in this sample may be carry-over from other donors' samples.

This clonotype was picked up a small number of times. The CDR3 DNA sequence: TGCGCCAGCATTGGGACAGCACTATACAAGCAGTTCTTC. This translates into CASIGTALYKQFF. The gene calls are TRBV10-1 and TRBJ2-1; 7 bases are a match to TRBD1. The germline CDR1 and CDR2 sequences are WNHNN and SYGVQD (reference sequence). Trimming took 7 bases from V and 11 from J; bases not matched to a gene: 11. The CDR3 extends over 13 amino acids.

The sample holds a few counts of this clonotype. This chain connects TRBV19 to TRBJ2-2; D is unresolved. Per germline, CDR1 LNHDA and CDR2 SQIVND (reference sequence). CDR3 length: 13 amino acids. The germline V and J ends were trimmed by 6 bases and 0 bases, with 5 bases remaining between them. The CDR3 DNA reads TGTGCCAGTAGAGCGCCGAACACCGGGGAGCTGTTTTTT. It is translated as CASRAPNTGELFF.

This clonotype was seen a few times. V usage is TRBV28 and J usage is TRBJ1-1; weak D call: TRBD1 (5 bases). The CDR3 has 14 amino acids. Germline lookup yields CDR1 MDHEN and CDR2 SYDVKM. V shed 3 bases and J shed 1 base, with 9 bases lying between them. The CDR3, as DNA: TGTGCCAGCAGTTTCCCTGGGGGGAACACTGAAGCTTTCTTT. It codes for CASSFPGGNTEAFF.

This clonotype was detected only a few times. The chain couples TRBV5-1 to TRBJ2-7, with TRBD1 matching 7 bases. The CDR3 is 13 amino acids. J lost 2 bases, V lost 5 bases, and 4 bases had no gene match. Germline V gene sequence: CDR1 SGHRS, CDR2 YFSETQ. The CDR3 loop reads CASSIGTAYEQYF. CDR3 nucleotide sequence: TGCGCCAGCAGTATCGGGACAGCCTACGAGCAGTACTTC.

This clonotype was recorded many times. The rearrangement uses TRBV7-2 and TRBJ2-1; 7 bases map to TRBD1. CDR3 length equals 15 residues. CDR1 and CDR2 from the germline V gene are SGHTA and FQGNSA. Losses at the gene ends were 5 bases for V and 3 bases for J; bases not matched to a gene: 7. Here the CDR3 DNA reads TGTGCCAGCAGCCCCCGACAGGGAATCTACAATGAGCAGTTCTTC. It translates to CASSPRQGIYNEQFF.

This clonotype was counted ten times or more. The V call is TRBV7-9, the J call TRBJ1-1; TRBD1 matches at 8 bases. CDR1 is SEHNR and CDR2 is FQNEAQ in the germline V gene (reference sequence). J gave up 6 bases and V 4 bases, and 10 bases lay outside the gene matches. The CDR3 runs 15 residues. Written as DNA, the CDR3 is TGTGCCAGCAGCTCTCCCCGGGACAGGTCCGCTGAAGCTTTCTTT. Protein product: CASSSPRDRSAEAFF.

This clonotype turned up a few times. The chain couples TRBV11-3 to TRBJ1-2, with D unclear. V was pared by 1 base and J by 5 bases, with 2 bases between. Germline values: CDR1 SGHNT, CDR2 YENEEA. CDR3 size: 11 residues. The CDR3 DNA reads as TGTGCCAGCAGCTTAGGATATGGCTACACCTTC. It encodes CASSLGYGYTF.

With respect to this clonotype: Since a much larger clone is just one base distant, this may be a read error. The rearrangement uses TRBV7-6 and TRBJ2-2; TRBD2 matches at 10 bases. The CDR3 has 16 residues. The V gene's germline CDR1 is SGHVS and CDR2 FNYEAQ. V lost 8 bases to trimming and J lost 7 bases; unmatched junction nucleotides: 13. CDR3 nucleotide sequence: TGTGCCAGCGGCTCCCCTAGCGGGAGATCTGACGGGGAGCTGTTTTTT. Protein: CASGSPSGRSDGELFF.

This clonotype has only a few counts. The gene calls are TRBV6-2 or TRBV6-3 and TRBJ2-5; 9 bases are a match to TRBD2. J gave up 5 bases and V 2 bases, and 9 bases lay outside the gene matches. The CDR3 extends over 16 amino acids. Germline loops: CDR1 MNHEY, CDR2 SVGEGT. CDR3 region: CASSYALAGARETQYF. CDR3 DNA sequence: TGTGCCAGCAGTTACGCGTTAGCGGGGGCCCGGGAGACCCAGTACTTC.

This clonotype came up many times. The chain carries TRBV28 and TRBJ2-4, with 8 bases fitting TRBD1. The J segment lost 2 bases and the V segment lost 7 bases, leaving 16 bases of the junction unmatched. This CDR3 contains 18 residues. In germline, CDR1 is MDHEN, CDR2 SYDVKM. DNA for the CDR3: TGTGCCAGCAATCCAAATCCCGGGACAGGAGGTTCCAAAAACATTCAGTACTTC. Encoded protein: CASNPNPGTGGSKNIQYF. Full variable domain (remainder filled in from reference TRBV28 and TRBJ2-4): DVKVTQSSRYLVKRTGEKVFLECVQDMDHENMFWYRQDPGLGLRLIYFSYDVKMKEKGDIPEGYSVSREKKERFSLILESASTNQTSMYLCASNPNPGTGGSKNIQYFGAGTRLSVL.

This clonotype has only a few counts. The chain carries TRBV3-1 and TRBJ1-5, with 9 bases that match TRBD1. The germline gives CDR1 LGHDT, CDR2 YNNKEL (reference sequence). The CDR3 loop spans 14 amino acids. Trimming cost V 3 bases and J 7 bases; bases outside gene matches: 4. CDR3 in amino acids: CASSQGQGSQPQHF. The CDR3 nucleotides read TGTGCCAGCAGCCAGGGACAGGGTTCCCAGCCCCAGCATTTT.

This clonotype has ten or more counts. J is TRBJ2-7 and V is TRBV10-3, with 7 bases lining up with TRBD2. V lost 3 bases, J lost 5 bases, and 4 bases stayed unmatched. CDR3 size: 13 residues. CDR1 and CDR2 (germline): ENHRY, SYGVKD. For the CDR3, the DNA is TGTGCCATCAGTGAAGGTCTAGCGGACGAGCAGTACTTC. It is translated as CAISEGLADEQYF.

The chain couples TRBV9 to TRBJ1-5, with D unresolved. Germline CDR1 and CDR2: SGDLS and YYNGEE. V gave up 2 bases and J gave up 5 bases, with 8 bases separating them. The CDR3 has 13 residues. The CDR3 loop reads CASSVGGYQPQHF. The CDR3 DNA is TGTGCCAGCAGCGTCGGAGGATATCAGCCCCAGCATTTT.

This clonotype was observed a handful of times. The CDR3 loop reads CASSQDPAGGLTTNTGELFF. CDR3 in DNA: TGCGCCAGCAGCCAAGATCCCGCGGGGGGACTAACGACGAACACCGGGGAGCTGTTTTTT. The chain uses TRBV4-3 and TRBJ2-2; 8 bases match TRBD2. V trimming: 0 bases; J trimming: 0 bases; junction bases outside the gene matches: 12. The V gene's germline CDR1 is LGHNA and CDR2 YSLEER. The CDR3 extends over 20 amino acids.

This clonotype was observed a handful of times. The chain combines TRBV2 with TRBJ1-1; 7 nucleotides line up with TRBD1. The germline V gene encodes CDR1 SNHLY and CDR2 FYNNEI. This CDR3 has 15 residues. Trimming at V came to 2 bases and at J to 0 bases, leaving 3 bases not matched to a gene. The CDR3 reads CASSELTGLNTEAFF. CDR3 DNA sequence: TGTGCCAGCAGTGAATTGACAGGGCTGAACACTGAAGCTTTCTTT.

The chain is built from TRBV25-1 and TRBJ2-1; D might be TRBD1 or TRBD2, each matching 5 bases. This CDR3 has 15 amino acids. Germline V CDR1 and CDR2: MGHDK, SYGVNS. Deletions cut 9 bases from V and 1 base from J, with 16 bases between. The CDR3 DNA follows: TGTGCCAGTGGGACCTGGACAACGTCCTACAATGAGCAGTTCTTC. As protein: CASGTWTTSYNEQFF.

This clonotype has at least ten counts. The chain recombines TRBV20-1 with TRBJ2-1; 8 bases line up with TRBD2. CDR1 is DFQATT and CDR2 is SNEGSKA in the germline V gene (reference sequence). CDR3 length: 15 amino acids. After removal of 2 bases from V and 8 bases from J, the junction contained 11 bases not matched to a gene. The CDR3 region has the DNA TGCAGTGCTAGACCCCAGCGGGAGTTCCCCCATGAGCAGTTCTTC. This codes for CSARPQREFPHEQFF.

This clonotype appeared a few times. The rearrangement joins TRBV7-9 to TRBJ2-5; 8 bases are shared with TRBD2. Trimming removed 5 bases from V and 3 bases from J; junction bases left unmatched: 8. Germline V gene data show CDR1 as SEHNR and CDR2 as FQNEAQ (reference sequence). The CDR3 has 15 residues. The CDR3 reads CASSHRGGGEETQYF. DNA of the CDR3: TGTGCCAGCAGCCACCGGGGGGGAGGCGAAGAGACCCAGTACTTC.

The rearrangement joins TRBV7-9 to TRBJ2-7; no reliable D call. Looked up from germline, CDR1 is SEHNR and CDR2 is FQNEAQ (reference sequence). The CDR3 is 13 amino acids. Between the trimmed V and J ends, which lost 5 bases and 6 bases, there was a span of 14 bases. The CDR3 DNA follows: TGTGCCAGCAGCCCTAAGTCCGCTAGCGAGCAGTACTTC. Translation gives CASSPKSASEQYF.

The chain uses TRBV10-2 and TRBJ2-7, with TRBD1 matching 9 bases. The J segment lost 4 bases and the V segment lost 6 bases, leaving 10 bases of the junction unmatched. Germline V lookup: CDR1 WSHSY, CDR2 SAAADI. This CDR3 has 15 residues. The CDR3 bases are TGCGCCAGCAGCCTCGAACAGGGGGCGGGGTACGAGCAGTACTTC. The encoded protein is CASSLEQGAGYEQYF.